These 27 T cell receptor beta chains were sequenced from one sample in a study of vaccination and CD4 T cells after COVID-19. Treatment noted: approximately nine-day PBMC culture with coronavirus spike peptide pools or control peptides (ViraFEST assay). These receptors' antigens are unknown. Scientists ran DNA taken from cultured CD4+ T cells through the Oncomine TCR Beta short-read assay for sequencing. From the PCR reads, TCRdb called clonotypes with MiXCR, one entry per CDR3 protein. The table lists over 4,500 distinct CDR3 sequences, approximately 31% of them singletons. The sample here was CD4+ T cells from blood, cultured in vitro, taken after SARS-CoV-2 vaccination. The receptor set was obtained from a human donor who had recovered from COVID-19.

Judged by abundance, this clonotype is medium-sized. This chain uses TRBV19 with TRBJ2-5; 8 bases map to TRBD2. With 3 bases clipped from V and 9 bases from J, the junction kept 18 bases outside the gene matches. The CDR3 is 17 residues long. Germline values: CDR1 LNHDA, CDR2 SQIVND (reference sequence). The CDR3 is CASSMGSAGETRSSQYF. The DNA of the CDR3 is TGTGCCAGTAGTATGGGATCAGCGGGGGAGACCCGTTCGTCCCAGTACTTC.

The chain links TRBV7-2 to TRBJ2-7, with 8 nucleotides matching TRBD2. J lost 3 bases, V lost 8 bases, and 9 bases had no gene match. CDR3 length equals 14 residues. Germline lookup yields CDR1 SGHTA and CDR2 FQGNSA. CDR3 sequence: CASDRDGRGYEQYF. The DNA for the CDR3 is TGTGCCAGCGATAGGGACGGGAGGGGCTACGAGCAGTACTTC.

J is TRBJ1-1 and V is TRBV10-3; D possibly corresponds to TRBD1 (6 bases). Germline CDR1 is ENHRY and CDR2 is SYGVKD. V gave up 2 bases and J gave up 5 bases, with 12 bases separating them. CDR3 size: 14 residues. The CDR3 DNA follows: TGTGCCATCAGTGAGGGCAGGGGAACGACTGAAGCTTTCTTT. Translated, it gives CAISEGRGTTEAFF.

This chain links TRBV6-1 with TRBJ1-2, with a weak D call TRBD1 (6 bases). Germline loops: CDR1 MNHNS, CDR2 SASEGT. The CDR3 totals 13 residues. V shed 3 bases and J shed 6 bases, with 11 bases lying between them. CDR3 coding DNA: TGTGCCAGCAGTGACCGGGACATAGATGGCTACACCTTC. Its translation: CASSDRDIDGYTF.

The chain employs TRBV6-1 and TRBJ2-7, with a weak D call TRBD2 (7 bases). This CDR3 region has 14 residues. Trimming removed 9 bases from V and 5 bases from J, with 20 bases in between. Germline V gene data show CDR1 as MNHNS and CDR2 as SASEGT. CDR3 in DNA: TGTGCCAGTCATAGGGGGGGAGTAAAGAACGAGCAGTACTTC. Protein: CASHRGGVKNEQYF.

This clonotype is medium-sized. This chain links TRBV7-9 with TRBJ1-5; TRBD1 is a possible D gene (6 bases). This CDR3 has 15 amino acids. Germline-derived CDR1 and CDR2 are SEHNR and FQNEAQ (reference sequence). The V end was cut by 4 bases, the J end by 6 bases, with 16 bases between. The CDR3 region is CASSSNGGLSQPQHF. The CDR3 region has the DNA TGTGCCAGCAGCTCCAATGGGGGGCTTAGTCAGCCCCAGCATTTT.

CDR3 coding DNA: TGTGCCAGCAGCCAAAGGACAGGGGGCGCTTATAACTATGGCTACACCTTC. Translation gives CASSQRTGGAYNYGYTF. The rearrangement uses TRBV7-9 and TRBJ1-2; TRBD1 matches 11 bases. Germline values: CDR1 SEHNR, CDR2 FQNEAQ (reference sequence). The CDR3 is 17 amino acids. J lost 1 base, V lost 5 bases, and 9 bases had no gene match.

This chain joins TRBV29-1 and TRBJ1-1; TRBD1 matches 8 bases. V was pared by 6 bases and J by 0 bases, with 3 bases of the junction left unmatched. From germline, CDR1 is SQVTM and CDR2 ANQGSEA. This CDR3 region has 13 residues. CDR3 DNA: TGCAGCGTCCGGACAGGGATGAACACTGAAGCTTTCTTT. As protein: CSVRTGMNTEAFF. The full variable domain, completed using reference TRBV29-1 and TRBJ1-1, is SAVISQKPSRDICQRGTSLTIQCQVDSQVTMMFWYRQQPGQSLTLIATANQGSEATYESGFVIDKFPISRPNLTFSTLTVSNMSPEDSSIYLCSVRTGMNTEAFFGQGTRLTVV.

The rearrangement uses TRBV30 and TRBJ2-5; 11 nucleotides line up with TRBD2. The V gene's germline CDR1 is GTSNPN and CDR2 SVGIG (reference sequence). This CDR3 comprises 16 residues. The V and J ends lost 0 bases and 7 bases, in that order; junction bases with no gene match: 10. The CDR3 protein is CAWSVLAGDGDGTQYF. Here the CDR3 DNA reads TGTGCCTGGAGTGTACTAGCGGGGGACGGAGACGGGACCCAGTACTTC.

The chain employs TRBV28 and TRBJ2-1, with 8 nucleotides matching TRBD2. The V segment lost 3 bases and the J segment 4 bases; nucleotides outside the gene matches: 17. The CDR3 is 19 residues long. Per germline, CDR1 MDHEN and CDR2 SYDVKM. For the CDR3, the DNA is TGTGCCAGCAGTTTGGAGGAGGGGTTGGCGGGAGGAATATACAATGAGCAGTTCTTC. Residues: CASSLEEGLAGGIYNEQFF. The complete variable domain, with remaining parts taken from reference TRBV28 and TRBJ2-1, reads DVKVTQSSRYLVKRTGEKVFLECVQDMDHENMFWYRQDPGLGLRLIYFSYDVKMKEKGDIPEGYSVSREKKERFSLILESASTNQTSMYLCASSLEEGLAGGIYNEQFFGPGTRLTVL.

The rearrangement uses TRBV7-6 and TRBJ1-5; perhaps TRBD1 as D (6 bases). Per germline, CDR1 SGHVS and CDR2 FNYEAQ. V was shortened by 0 bases and J by 3 bases, with 9 bases between the two germline ends. CDR3 length equals 15 residues. The chain's CDR3 is CASSLAQGPNQPQHF. The CDR3 nucleotides read TGTGCCAGCAGCTTAGCGCAGGGGCCCAATCAGCCCCAGCATTTT.

The chain uses TRBV24-1 and TRBJ2-1; 7 nucleotides align to TRBD2. The CDR3 consists of 16 residues. Trimming cost V 4 bases and J 4 bases; bases outside gene matches: 9. Germline V gene data show CDR1 as KGHDR and CDR2 as SFDVKD. CDR3 DNA: TGTGCCACCAGTGACTCCCTAGCGGCCCGATACAATGAGCAGTTCTTC. Translating gives CATSDSLAARYNEQFF.

The chain joins TRBV5-4 to TRBJ1-2; 8 bases align to TRBD1. CDR1 and CDR2 from the germline V gene are SGHNT and YYREEE (reference sequence). The CDR3 is 14 residues long. V lost 7 bases and J lost 0; bases outside the gene matches: 5. Here the CDR3 reads CASRDRPSNYGYTF. The CDR3 bases are TGTGCCAGCCGGGACAGGCCATCTAACTATGGCTACACCTTC. Complete variable domain (other parts from reference TRBV5-4 and TRBJ1-2): ETGVTQSPTHLIKTRGQQVTLRCSSQSGHNTVSWYQQALGQGPQFIFQYYREEENGRGNFPPRFSGLQFPNYSSELNVNALELDDSALYLCASRDRPSNYGYTFGSGTRLTVV.

This clonotype counts as medium-sized. The chain is built from TRBV20-1 and TRBJ2-7, with D possibly being TRBD2 (5 bases). This CDR3 contains 14 residues. Between the trimmed V and J ends, which lost 6 bases and 0 bases, there was a span of 15 bases. Per the germline V gene, CDR1 is DFQATT and CDR2 is SNEGSKA (reference sequence). In DNA, the CDR3 is TGCAGTGCCGATAGCGCGAGAGGCTCCTACGAGCAGTACTTC. This encodes CSADSARGSYEQYF.

The chain recombines TRBV7-2 with TRBJ1-2; 8 bases align to TRBD1. In germline, CDR1 is SGHTA, CDR2 FQGNSA. Trimming cost V 4 bases and J 3 bases; bases outside gene matches: 7. The CDR3 is 15 amino acids. CDR3 nucleotides: TGTGCCAGCAGCTCCCAGGGGGCGGCGGACTATGGCTACACCTTC. Its translation: CASSSQGAADYGYTF.

This rearrangement joins TRBV4-3 to TRBJ1-5; D unclear. Trimming took 0 bases from V and 5 from J, leaving 5 bases between them. Germline V gene data show CDR1 as LGHNA and CDR2 as YSLEER. The CDR3 spans 13 residues. The CDR3 spells CASSQDHDQPQHF. CDR3 nucleotides: TGCGCCAGCAGCCAAGATCATGATCAGCCCCAGCATTTT.

The genes are TRBV25-1 and TRBJ1-5, with D maybe TRBD1 (5 bases). Germline values: CDR1 MGHDK, CDR2 SYGVNS. The CDR3 is 14 amino acids. The V gene lost 8 bases and the J gene lost 5 bases, with 16 bases spanning the gap. CDR3 residues: CASPGRIPHQPQHF. CDR3 nucleotides: TGTGCCAGCCCAGGGCGGATCCCCCATCAGCCCCAGCATTTT.

In this sample, this clonotype turned up a few times. The chain uses TRBV20-1 and TRBJ1-1, with D possibly matching TRBD1 (5 bases). Germline V CDR1 and CDR2: DFQATT, SNEGSKA (reference sequence). The CDR3 runs to 12 residues. Trimming shortened V by 2 bases and J by 10 bases, and 14 bases separated the two germline ends. The CDR3 here is CSARTGQRGAFF. CDR3 nucleotides: TGCAGTGCTAGAACGGGGCAAAGGGGAGCTTTCTTT.

The CDR3 loop reads CASSQDPPQSAVEQFF. The CDR3 DNA reads TGTGCCAGCAGCCAAGACCCCCCACAAAGTGCCGTGGAGCAGTTCTTC. V usage is TRBV4-2 and J usage is TRBJ2-1; D not certain. The CDR3 has 16 amino acids. The V end was cut by 0 bases, the J end by 10 bases, with 19 bases between. From germline, CDR1 is LGHNA and CDR2 YNFKEQ.

This clonotype is classed as medium-sized (0.01 to 0.1%). CDR3 in DNA: TGTGCCAGCAGCCCCAGGACAGTGCTCTACGAGCAGTACTTC. It specifies CASSPRTVLYEQYF. The chain combines TRBV7-8 with TRBJ2-7; weak D call: TRBD1 (6 bases). Germline V gives CDR1 SGHVS, CDR2 FQNEAQ. Trimming pared 5 bases from V and 3 bases from J, leaving 14 bases between. The CDR3 is made up of 14 amino acids.

This clonotype was counted between two and nine times. This chain connects TRBV27 to TRBJ2-7; D unclear. V was shortened by 4 bases and J by 3 bases, with 19 bases between the two germline ends. Looked up from germline, CDR1 is MNHEY and CDR2 is SMNVEV (reference sequence). The CDR3 contains 16 residues. The CDR3 loop is CASSYLTKPNNYEQYF. The CDR3 DNA sequence: TGTGCCAGCAGTTACCTTACAAAGCCTAATAACTACGAGCAGTACTTC.

Comments on this clonotype: A junction end diverges from the germline sequence, so it may reflect a read error. The genes are TRBV20-1 and TRBJ2-7; TRBD2 aligns across 10 bases. Per the germline V gene, CDR1 is DFQATT and CDR2 is SNEGSKA (reference sequence). The CDR3 is made up of 16 amino acids. CDR3 region: CSATGGPSGSSYEQHF. The DNA of the CDR3 is TGCAGTGCTACGGGGGGCCCTAGCGGGAGTTCCTACGAGCAGCACTTC.

This rearrangement joins TRBV4-1 to TRBJ2-7; tentatively, D is TRBD1 or TRBD2 (5 bases each). Deletions cut 2 bases from V and 4 bases from J, with 9 bases between. This CDR3 comprises 13 residues. Germline-derived CDR1 and CDR2 are MGHRA and YSYEKL. Here the CDR3 reads CASSQQEGYEQYF. CDR3 bases: TGCGCCAGCAGCCAACAAGAGGGGTACGAGCAGTACTTC.

Only a few counts were recorded for this clonotype. This chain joins TRBV7-3 and TRBJ2-1, with 9 positions matching TRBD2. With V trimmed by 5 bases and J by 6 bases, 8 bases remained unmatched. CDR3 length: 15 amino acids. Germline V gene sequence: CDR1 SGHTA, CDR2 FQGTGA. CDR3 sequence (DNA): TGTGCCAGCAGCCCTCGTTTAGCGGGAGCCAATGAGCAGTTCTTC. This codes for CASSPRLAGANEQFF.

As DNA, the CDR3 is TGTGCCAGCAGTGATACCTACAATGAGCAGTTCTTC. This translates into CASSDTYNEQFF. The rearrangement joins TRBV6-4 to TRBJ2-1; D not certain. CDR1 is MRHNA, CDR2 SNTAGT, per germline. V lost 3 bases, J lost 2 bases, and 2 bases lay in between. The CDR3 has 12 amino acids.

In this sample, this clonotype turned up a few times. This rearrangement joins TRBV7-2 to TRBJ2-7; TRBD2 matches 14 bases. The CDR3 runs to 16 residues. The germline V gene encodes CDR1 SGHTA and CDR2 FQGNSA. J was trimmed by 3 bases and V by 8 bases; bases with no gene match: 9. Here the CDR3 DNA reads TGTGCCAGCCGTCGCCCGACTAGCGGGGGGGACTACGAGCAGTACTTC. Protein product: CASRRPTSGGDYEQYF.

The V call is TRBV6-2 or TRBV6-3, the J call TRBJ1-2; no clear D gene. Germline CDR1 and CDR2: MNHEY and SVGEGT. The V gene lost 6 bases and the J gene lost 8 bases, with 10 bases spanning the gap. The CDR3 is made up of 11 amino acids. Written as DNA, the CDR3 is TGTGCCAGCAGCGACAATTACGGCTACACCTTC. This gives the protein CASSDNYGYTF.